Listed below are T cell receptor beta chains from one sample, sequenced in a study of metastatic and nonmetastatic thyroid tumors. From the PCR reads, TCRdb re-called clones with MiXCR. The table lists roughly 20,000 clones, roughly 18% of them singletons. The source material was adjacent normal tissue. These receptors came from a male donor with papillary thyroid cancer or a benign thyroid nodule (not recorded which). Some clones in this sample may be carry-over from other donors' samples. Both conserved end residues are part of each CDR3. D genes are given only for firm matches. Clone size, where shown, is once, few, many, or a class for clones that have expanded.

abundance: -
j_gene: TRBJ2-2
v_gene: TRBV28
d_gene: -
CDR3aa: CASSFYICSARQGTGELFF
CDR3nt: -

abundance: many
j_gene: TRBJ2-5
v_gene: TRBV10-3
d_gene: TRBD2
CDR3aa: CAIRERGDLQETQYF
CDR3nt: TGTGCCATCAGAGAGCGGGGGGACCTTCAAGAGACCCAGTACTTC

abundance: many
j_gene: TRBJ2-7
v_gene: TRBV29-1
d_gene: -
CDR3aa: CSVGVGGLTYEQYF
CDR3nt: TGCAGCGTTGGAGTAGGGGGGTTGACCTACGAGCAGTACTTC

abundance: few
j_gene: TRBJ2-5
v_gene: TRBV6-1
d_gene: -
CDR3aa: CASTRRGRETQYF
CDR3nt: TGTGCCAGCACCCGTCGGGGGCGAGAGACCCAGTACTTC

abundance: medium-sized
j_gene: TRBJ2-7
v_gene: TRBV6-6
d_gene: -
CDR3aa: CASSYSGTGGLAYEQYF
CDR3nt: TGTGCCAGCAGTTACTCGGGGACGGGGGGCCTAGCCTACGAGCAGTACTTC

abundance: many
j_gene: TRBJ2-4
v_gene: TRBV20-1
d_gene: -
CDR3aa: CSARPGQKRIAKNIQYF
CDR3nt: TGCAGTGCTAGACCTGGACAGAAAAGAATAGCCAAAAACATTCAGTACTTC

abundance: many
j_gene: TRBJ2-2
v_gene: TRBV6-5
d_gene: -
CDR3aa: CASSYPTGELFF
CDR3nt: TGTGCCAGCAGTTACCCCACCGGGGAGCTGTTTTTT

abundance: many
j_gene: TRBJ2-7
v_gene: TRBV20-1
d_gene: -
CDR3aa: CSAKDMSYEQYF
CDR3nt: TGCAGTGCGAAGGACATGTCCTACGAGCAGTACTTC

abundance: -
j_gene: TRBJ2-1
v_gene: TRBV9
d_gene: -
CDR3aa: CASSEGVSGGQGPYDEQFF
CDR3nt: TGTGCCAGCAGCGAAGGCGTGTCTGGAGGGCAAGGCCCCTACGATGAGCAGTTCTTC

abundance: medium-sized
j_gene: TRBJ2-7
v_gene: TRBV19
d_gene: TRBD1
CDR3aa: CASSMSGGRSYEQYF
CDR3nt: TGTGCCAGTAGTATGTCAGGGGGCCGCTCCTACGAGCAGTACTTC

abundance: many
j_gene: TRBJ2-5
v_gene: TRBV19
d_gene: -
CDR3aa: CASSVERTAQETQYF
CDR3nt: TGTGCCAGTAGTGTAGAGAGGACAGCCCAAGAGACCCAGTATTTC

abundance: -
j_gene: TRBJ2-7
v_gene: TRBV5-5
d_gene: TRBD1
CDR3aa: CASSFSTGLEQYF
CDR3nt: TGTGCCAGCAGCTTTTCGACAGGGCTCGAGCAGTACTTC

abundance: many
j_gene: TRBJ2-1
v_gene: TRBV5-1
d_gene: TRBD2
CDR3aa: CASRSATSENEQFF
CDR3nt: TGCGCCAGCAGGTCCGCGACTAGCGAAAATGAGCAGTTCTTC

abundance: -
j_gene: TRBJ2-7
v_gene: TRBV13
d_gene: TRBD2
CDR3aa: CAGRSSGGEPYEQYF
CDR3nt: TGTGCCGGCAGGAGTAGCGGGGGGGAACCCTACGAGCAGTACTTC

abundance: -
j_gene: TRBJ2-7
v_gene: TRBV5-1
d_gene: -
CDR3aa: CASSLEAGSYEQYF
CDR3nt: TGCGCCAGCAGCTTGGAGGCCGGTTCCTACGAGCAGTACTTC

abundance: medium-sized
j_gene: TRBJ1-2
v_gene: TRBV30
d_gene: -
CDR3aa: CAWSGARAYGYTF
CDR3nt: TGTGCCTGGAGTGGAGCCCGGGCCTATGGCTACACCTTC

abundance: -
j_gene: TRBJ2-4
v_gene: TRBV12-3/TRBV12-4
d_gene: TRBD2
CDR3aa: CASSFRLAGGTAKNIQDF
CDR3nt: TGTGCCAGCAGTTTCCGACTAGCGGGGGGTACGGCCAAAAACATTCAGGACTTC

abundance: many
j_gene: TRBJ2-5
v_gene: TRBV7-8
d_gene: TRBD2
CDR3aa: CASSLGAGGRETQYF
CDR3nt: TGTGCCAGCAGCTTAGGGGCGGGGGGGCGAGAGACCCAGTACTTC

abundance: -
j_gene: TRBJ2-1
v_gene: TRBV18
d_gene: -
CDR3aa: CDSSPSALGGGQFF
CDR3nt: TGTGACAGCTCACCATCCGCTTTGGGCGGTGGGCAGTTCTTC

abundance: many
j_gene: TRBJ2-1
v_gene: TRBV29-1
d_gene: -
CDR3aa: CSVDPSGVSGFGQFF
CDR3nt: TGCAGCGTTGACCCGTCGGGCGTGAGTGGCTTTGGGCAGTTCTTC

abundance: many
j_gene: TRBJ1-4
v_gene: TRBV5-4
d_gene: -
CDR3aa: CASSFRSVRTDEKLFF
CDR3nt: TGTGCCAGCAGCTTCAGATCTGTTAGGACAGATGAAAAACTGTTTTTT

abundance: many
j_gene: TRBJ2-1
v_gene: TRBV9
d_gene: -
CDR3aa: CASSTSPSEDLKFF
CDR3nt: TGTGCCAGCAGCACATCACCCTCCGAAGACCTTAAGTTCTTC

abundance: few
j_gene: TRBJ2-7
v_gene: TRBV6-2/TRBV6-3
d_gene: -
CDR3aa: CASSEEPYYEQYF
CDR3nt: TGTGCCAGCAGTGAGGAACCATACTACGAGCAGTACTTC

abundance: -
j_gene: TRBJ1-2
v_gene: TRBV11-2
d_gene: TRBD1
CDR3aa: CASGLGRQGAQVAGYTF
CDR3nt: TGTGCCAGCGGCTTAGGAAGACAGGGGGCGCAGGTAGCTGGCTACACCTTC

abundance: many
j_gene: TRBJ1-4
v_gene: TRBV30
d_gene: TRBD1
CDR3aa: CAWATGVGGNEKLFF
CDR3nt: TGTGCCTGGGCAACAGGGGTAGGGGGTAATGAAAAACTGTTTTTT

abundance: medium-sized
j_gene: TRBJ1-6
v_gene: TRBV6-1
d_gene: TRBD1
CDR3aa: CASSNPGTGGNSPLHF
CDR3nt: TGTGCCAGCAGCAATCCCGGGACAGGGGGCAATTCACCCCTCCACTTT

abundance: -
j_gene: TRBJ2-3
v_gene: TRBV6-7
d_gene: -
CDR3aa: CASIAEAYLTDTQYF
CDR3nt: TGTGCCAGCATTGCGGAGGCCTACCTCACAGATACGCAGTATTTT

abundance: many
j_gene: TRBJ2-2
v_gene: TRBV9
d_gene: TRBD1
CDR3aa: CASSASGQGSGELFF
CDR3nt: TGTGCCAGCAGCGCCTCGGGACAGGGAAGCGGGGAGCTGTTTTTT

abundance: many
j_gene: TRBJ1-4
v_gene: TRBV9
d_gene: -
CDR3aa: CASSSDGGGNEKLFF
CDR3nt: TGTGCCAGCAGCAGCGACGGGGGAGGCAATGAAAAACTGTTTTTT

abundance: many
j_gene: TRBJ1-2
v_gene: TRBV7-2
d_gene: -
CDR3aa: CASSLVSDITTFLYGYTF
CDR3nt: TGTGCCAGCAGCTTAGTTAGCGACATCACGACGTTTCTCTATGGCTACACCTTC

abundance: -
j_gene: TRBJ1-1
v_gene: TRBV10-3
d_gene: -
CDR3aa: CAISSQGSRTEAFF
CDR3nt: TGTGCCATCAGTTCCCAGGGGTCGCGAACTGAAGCTTTCTTT

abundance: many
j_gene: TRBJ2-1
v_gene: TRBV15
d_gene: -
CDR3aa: CATSAGRGSYNEQFF
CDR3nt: TGTGCCACCAGCGCCGGCAGGGGCTCCTACAATGAGCAGTTCTTC

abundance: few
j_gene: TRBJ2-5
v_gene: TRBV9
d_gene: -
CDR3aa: CASSATGVEETQYF
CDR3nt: TGTGCCAGCAGCGCGACGGGGGTGGAGGAGACCCAGTACTTC

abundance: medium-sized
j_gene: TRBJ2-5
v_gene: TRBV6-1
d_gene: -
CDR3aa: CASSSQGRGFETQYF
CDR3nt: TGTGCCAGCAGTTCACAGGGGCGGGGGTTCGAGACCCAGTACTTC